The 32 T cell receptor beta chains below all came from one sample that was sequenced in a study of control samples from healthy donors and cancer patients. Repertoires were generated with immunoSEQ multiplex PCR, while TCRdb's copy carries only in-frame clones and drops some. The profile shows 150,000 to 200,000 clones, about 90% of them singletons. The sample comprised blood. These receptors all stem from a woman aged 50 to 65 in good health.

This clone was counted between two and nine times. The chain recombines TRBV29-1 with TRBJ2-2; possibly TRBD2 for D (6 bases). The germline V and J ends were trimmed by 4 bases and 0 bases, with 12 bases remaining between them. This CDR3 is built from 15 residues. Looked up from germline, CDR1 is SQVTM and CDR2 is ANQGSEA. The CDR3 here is CSVAPTGANTGELFF. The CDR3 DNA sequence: TGCAGCGTTGCCCCGACGGGGGCGAACACCGGGGAGCTGTTTTTT.

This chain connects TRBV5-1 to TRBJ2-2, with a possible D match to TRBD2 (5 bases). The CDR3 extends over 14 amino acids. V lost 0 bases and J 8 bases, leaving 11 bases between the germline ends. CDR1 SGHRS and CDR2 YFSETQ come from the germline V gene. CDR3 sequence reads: CASSLVGVVGELFF. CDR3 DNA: TGCGCCAGCAGCTTGGTCGGGGTTGTAGGGGAGCTGTTTTTT.

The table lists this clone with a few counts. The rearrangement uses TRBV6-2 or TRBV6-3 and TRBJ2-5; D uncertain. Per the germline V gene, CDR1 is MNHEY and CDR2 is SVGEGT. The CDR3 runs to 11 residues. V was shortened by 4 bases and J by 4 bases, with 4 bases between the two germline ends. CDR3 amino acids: CASSSRETQYF. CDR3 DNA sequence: TGTGCCAGCAGTTCGCGAGAGACCCAGTACTTC.

The CDR3 nucleotides read TGTGCCAGCAGCGTAGGGGGCGGCCCCTTCGACGAGCAGTACTTC. It translates to CASSVGGGPFDEQYF. The V call is TRBV9, the J call TRBJ2-7; maybe TRBD1 (5 bases). Per the germline V gene, CDR1 is SGDLS and CDR2 is YYNGEE. The CDR3 consists of 15 residues. V was cut by 0 bases and J by 5 bases, with 15 bases left in between.

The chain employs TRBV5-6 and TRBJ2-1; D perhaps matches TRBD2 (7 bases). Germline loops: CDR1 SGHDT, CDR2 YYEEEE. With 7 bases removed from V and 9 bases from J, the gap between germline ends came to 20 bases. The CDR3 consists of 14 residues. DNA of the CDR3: TGTGCCAGCTCACCGGACGGGGGGCCCTTTGAGCAGTTCTTC. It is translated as CASSPDGGPFEQFF.

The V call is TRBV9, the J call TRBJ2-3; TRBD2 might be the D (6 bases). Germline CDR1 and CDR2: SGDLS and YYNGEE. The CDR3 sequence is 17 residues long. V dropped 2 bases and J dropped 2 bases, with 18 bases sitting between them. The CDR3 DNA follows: TGTGCCAGCAGCGTGACCACTACGGCGGGGACCACAGATACGCAGTATTTT. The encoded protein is CASSVTTTAGTTDTQYF.

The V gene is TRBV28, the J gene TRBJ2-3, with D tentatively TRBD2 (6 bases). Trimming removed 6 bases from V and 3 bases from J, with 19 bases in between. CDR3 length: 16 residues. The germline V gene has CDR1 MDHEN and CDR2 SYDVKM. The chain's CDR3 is CASSYSPGLDTDTQYF. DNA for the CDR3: TGTGCCAGCAGCTATTCTCCGGGACTGGATACAGATACGCAGTATTTT.

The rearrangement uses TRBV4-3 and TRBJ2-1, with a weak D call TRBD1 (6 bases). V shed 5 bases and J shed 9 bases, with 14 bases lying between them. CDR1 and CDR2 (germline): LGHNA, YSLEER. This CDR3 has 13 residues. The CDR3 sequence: CASSEVMTGEQFF. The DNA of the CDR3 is TGCGCCAGCAGCGAAGTGATGACAGGTGAGCAGTTCTTC.

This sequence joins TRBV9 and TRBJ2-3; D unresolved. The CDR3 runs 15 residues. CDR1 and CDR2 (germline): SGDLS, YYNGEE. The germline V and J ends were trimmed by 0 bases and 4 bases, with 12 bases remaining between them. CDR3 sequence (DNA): TGTGCCAGCAGCGTAGCCCCAATCCACGCAGATACGCAGTATTTT. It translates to CASSVAPIHADTQYF.

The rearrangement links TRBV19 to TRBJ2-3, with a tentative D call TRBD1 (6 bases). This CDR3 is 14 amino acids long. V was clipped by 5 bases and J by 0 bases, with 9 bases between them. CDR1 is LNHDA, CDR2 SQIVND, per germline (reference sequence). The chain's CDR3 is CASSPGASTDTQYF. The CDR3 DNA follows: TGTGCCAGTAGTCCAGGGGCTAGCACAGATACGCAGTATTTT.

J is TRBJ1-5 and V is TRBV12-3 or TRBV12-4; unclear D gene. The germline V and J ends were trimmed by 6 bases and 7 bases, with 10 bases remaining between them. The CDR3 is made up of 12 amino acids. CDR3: CASSLSQQPQHF. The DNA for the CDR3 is TGTGCCAGCAGCCTATCCCAACAGCCCCAGCATTTT.

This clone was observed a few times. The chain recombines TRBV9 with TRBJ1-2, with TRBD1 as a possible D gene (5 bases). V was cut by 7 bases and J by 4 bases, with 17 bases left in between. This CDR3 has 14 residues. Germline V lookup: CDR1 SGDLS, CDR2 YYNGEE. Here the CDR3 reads CASSGGEDTYGYTF. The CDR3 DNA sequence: TGTGCCAGCTCCGGAGGGGAGGACACCTATGGCTACACCTTC.

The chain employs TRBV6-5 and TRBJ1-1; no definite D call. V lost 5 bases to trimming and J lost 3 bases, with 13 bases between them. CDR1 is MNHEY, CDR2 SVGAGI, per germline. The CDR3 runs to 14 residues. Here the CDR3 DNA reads TGTGCCAGCAGTCGTCCACCTGGGTACACTGAAGCTTTCTTT. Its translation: CASSRPPGYTEAFF.

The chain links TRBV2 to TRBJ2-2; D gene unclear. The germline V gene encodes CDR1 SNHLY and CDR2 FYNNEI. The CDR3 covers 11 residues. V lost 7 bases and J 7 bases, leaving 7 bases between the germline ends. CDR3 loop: CASKAIGELFF. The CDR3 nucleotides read TGTGCCAGCAAAGCCATCGGGGAGCTGTTTTTT.

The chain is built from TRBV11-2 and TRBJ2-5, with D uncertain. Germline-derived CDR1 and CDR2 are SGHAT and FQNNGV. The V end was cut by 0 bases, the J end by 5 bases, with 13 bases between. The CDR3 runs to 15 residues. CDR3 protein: CASSLEWSKRETQYF. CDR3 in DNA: TGTGCCAGCAGCTTAGAATGGTCAAAGAGGGAGACCCAGTACTTC.

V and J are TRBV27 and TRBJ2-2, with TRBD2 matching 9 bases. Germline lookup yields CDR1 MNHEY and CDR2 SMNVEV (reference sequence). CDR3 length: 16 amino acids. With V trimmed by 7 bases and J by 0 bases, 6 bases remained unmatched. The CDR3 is CASIPVAGANTGELFF. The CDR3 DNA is TGTGCCAGCATTCCGGTAGCGGGAGCGAACACCGGGGAGCTGTTTTTT.

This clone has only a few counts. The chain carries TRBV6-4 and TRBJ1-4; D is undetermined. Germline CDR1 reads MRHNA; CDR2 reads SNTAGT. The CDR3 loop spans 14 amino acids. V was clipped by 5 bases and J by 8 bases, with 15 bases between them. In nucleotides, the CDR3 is TGTGCCAGCAGTCCTGGGCCCGGGTTCGAAAAACTGTTTTTT. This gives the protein CASSPGPGFEKLFF.

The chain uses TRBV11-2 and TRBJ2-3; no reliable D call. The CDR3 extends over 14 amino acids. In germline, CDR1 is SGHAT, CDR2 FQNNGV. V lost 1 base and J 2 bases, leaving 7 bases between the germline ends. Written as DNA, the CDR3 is TGTGCCAGCAGCTTAGTTGGAGTCACAGATACGCAGTATTTT. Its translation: CASSLVGVTDTQYF.

The CDR3: CAVGGGQLAQETQYF. Here the CDR3 DNA reads TGTGCCGTGGGTGGGGGACAGCTGGCCCAAGAGACCCAGTACTTC. The chain recombines TRBV28 with TRBJ2-5; 7 bases match TRBD1. The length of the CDR3 is 15 residues. V shed 11 bases, J shed 1 base, and the junction held 13 bases outside the gene matches. Germline assignment: CDR1 MDHEN and CDR2 SYDVKM. Combining the CDR3 with reference TRBV28 and TRBJ2-5 gives the whole variable domain DVKVTQSSRYLVKRTGEKVFLECVQDMDHENMFWYRQDPGLGLRLIYFSYDVKMKEKGDIPEGYSVSREKKERFSLILESASTNQTSMYLCAVGGGQLAQETQYFGPGTRLLVL.

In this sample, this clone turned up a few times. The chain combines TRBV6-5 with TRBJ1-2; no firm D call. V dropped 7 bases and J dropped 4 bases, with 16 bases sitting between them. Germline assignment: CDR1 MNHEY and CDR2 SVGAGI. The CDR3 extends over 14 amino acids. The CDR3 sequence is CASTQSSAPYGYTF. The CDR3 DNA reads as TGTGCCAGCACGCAGAGCTCCGCTCCCTATGGCTACACCTTC.

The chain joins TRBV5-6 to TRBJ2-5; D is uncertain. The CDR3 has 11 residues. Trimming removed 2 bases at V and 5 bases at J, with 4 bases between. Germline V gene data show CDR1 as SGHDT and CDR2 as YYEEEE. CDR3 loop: CASSFGETQYF. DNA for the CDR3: TGTGCCAGCAGCTTTGGCGAGACCCAGTACTTC.

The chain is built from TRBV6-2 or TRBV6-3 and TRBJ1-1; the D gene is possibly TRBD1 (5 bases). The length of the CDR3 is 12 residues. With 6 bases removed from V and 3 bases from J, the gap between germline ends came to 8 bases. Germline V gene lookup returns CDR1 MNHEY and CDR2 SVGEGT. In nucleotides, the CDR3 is TGTGCCAGCAGCTTCAGGGACACTGAAGCTTTCTTT. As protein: CASSFRDTEAFF.

The CDR3 DNA is TGTGCCAGCAGTCTGGCCGTAGCTAACTATGGCTACACCTTC. This translates into CASSLAVANYGYTF. The rearrangement links TRBV27 to TRBJ1-2; the D is unclear. The CDR3 has 14 amino acids. Germline loops: CDR1 MNHEY, CDR2 SMNVEV (reference sequence). V lost 5 bases and J lost 0, with 10 bases in between.

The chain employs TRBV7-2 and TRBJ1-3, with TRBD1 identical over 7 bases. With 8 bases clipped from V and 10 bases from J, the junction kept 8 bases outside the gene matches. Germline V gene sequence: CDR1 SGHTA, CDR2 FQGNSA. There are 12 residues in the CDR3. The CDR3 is CASSQEGATIYF. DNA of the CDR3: TGTGCCAGCTCCCAGGAGGGGGCGACCATATATTTT.

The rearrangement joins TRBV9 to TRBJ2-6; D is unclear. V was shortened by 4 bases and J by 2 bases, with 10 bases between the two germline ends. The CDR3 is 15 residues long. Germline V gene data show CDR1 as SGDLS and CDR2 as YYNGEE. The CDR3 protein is CASSLRAAGANVLTF. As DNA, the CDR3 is TGTGCCAGCAGCCTTAGGGCAGCTGGGGCCAACGTCCTGACTTTC.

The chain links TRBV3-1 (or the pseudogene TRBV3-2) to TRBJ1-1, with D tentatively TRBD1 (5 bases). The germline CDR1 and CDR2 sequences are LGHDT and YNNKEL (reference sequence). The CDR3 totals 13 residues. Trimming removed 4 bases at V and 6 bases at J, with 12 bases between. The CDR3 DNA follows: TGTGCCAGCAGCCGAAAAGGGGTACCTGAAGCTTTCTTT. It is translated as CASSRKGVPEAFF.

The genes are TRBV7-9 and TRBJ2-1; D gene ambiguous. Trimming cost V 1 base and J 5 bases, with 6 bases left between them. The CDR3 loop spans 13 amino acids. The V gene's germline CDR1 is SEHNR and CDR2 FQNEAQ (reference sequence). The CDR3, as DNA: TGTGCCAGCAGCTTAGAGTCTCACAATGAGCAGTTCTTC. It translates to CASSLESHNEQFF.

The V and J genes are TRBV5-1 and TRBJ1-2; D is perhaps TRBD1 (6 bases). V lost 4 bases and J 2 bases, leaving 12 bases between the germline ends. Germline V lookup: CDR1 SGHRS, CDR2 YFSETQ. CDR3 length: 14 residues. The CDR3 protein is CASSIPGVNYGYTF. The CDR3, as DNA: TGCGCCAGCAGCATCCCAGGGGTAAACTATGGCTACACCTTC.

CDR3 in DNA: TGTGCCAGTAGGAGGGACTTCGACTCCTACAATGAGCAGTTCTTC. Translation: CASRRDFDSYNEQFF. The chain links TRBV19 to TRBJ2-1; D is perhaps TRBD2 (6 bases). Per germline, CDR1 LNHDA and CDR2 SQIVND (reference sequence). The V end lost 6 bases, the J end lost 0 bases, and 12 bases lay between the germline ends. The CDR3 is made up of 15 amino acids.

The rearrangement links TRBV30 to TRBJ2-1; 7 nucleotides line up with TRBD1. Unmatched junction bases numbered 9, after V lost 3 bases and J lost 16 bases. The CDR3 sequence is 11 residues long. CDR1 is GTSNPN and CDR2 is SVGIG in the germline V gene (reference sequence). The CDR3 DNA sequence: TGTGCCTGGAGCGGTCGGGACAGCGTTTTCTTC. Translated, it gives CAWSGRDSVFF.

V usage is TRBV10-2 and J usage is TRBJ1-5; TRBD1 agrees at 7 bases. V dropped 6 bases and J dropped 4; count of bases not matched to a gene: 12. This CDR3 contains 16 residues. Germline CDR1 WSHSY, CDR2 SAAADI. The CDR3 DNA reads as TGCGCCAGCAGGGACAACAGGGGCTTGAGGAATCAGCCCCAGCATTTT. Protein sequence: CASRDNRGLRNQPQHF.

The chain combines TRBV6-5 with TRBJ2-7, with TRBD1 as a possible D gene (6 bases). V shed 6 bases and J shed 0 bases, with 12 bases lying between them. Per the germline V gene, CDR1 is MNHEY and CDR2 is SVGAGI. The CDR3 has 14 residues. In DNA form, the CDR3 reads TGTGCCAGCAGGGTAGGACAGAGCTCCTACGAGCAGTACTTC. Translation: CASRVGQSSYEQYF.